The source of this T cell receptor (beta chain) is a study of blood T cell repertoires in COVID-19. The protocol was immunoSEQ multiplex PCR, while the TCRdb copy is restricted to in-frame clones and leaves out a portion. The sample has 310,000 or so clones; about 90% are singletons. Trimming stripped 1 base from V and 1 base from J, with 10 bases between. CDR3 length equals 15 residues. The germline gives CDR1 MGHRA, CDR2 YSYEKL. Participant ages covered roughly 18 to 89 years across 24 US areas. Each participant's cohort was designated according to participant-reported clinical history. The sequenced sample consisted of PBMCs or T cells enriched from blood (not recorded which). This receptor was obtained from a woman aged 18-29 years with acute COVID-19. The J gene is TRBJ1-1, the V gene TRBV4-1, with D possibly matching TRBD1 (5 bases). Written as DNA, the CDR3 is TGCGCCAGCAGCCAAGTGGGAAGGGGGAACACTGAAGCTTTCTTT. Its protein is CASSQVGRGNTEAFF.